This is a list of T cell receptor beta chains from one sample in a study of CD8 T cells in ankylosing spondylitis. TCRdb processed the 5' RACE reads anew with MiXCR; each CDR3 protein has one entry. The table shows 200,000 to 250,000 distinct CDR3 sequences, with around 10% occurring only once. The sequenced sample consisted of blood, either unsorted or a sorted T cell fraction (not recorded which). The source of these receptors is a male donor with ankylosing spondylitis or in good health (not recorded which). The conserved cysteine and the conserved F or W are not part of the CDR3 here.

j_call v_call cdr3_aa
TRBJ2-7 TRBV20-1 SARVGQGAFYEQY
TRBJ1-4 TRBV15 ATSMDTLATNEKLF
TRBJ2-7 TRBV25-1 ARIQGPQSRQC
TRBJ2-1 TRBV5-1 ASSILSGLSSYNEQF
TRBJ2-1 TRBV11-2 ASSSFRGEGNEQF
TRBJ2-3 TRBV20-1 SAVLADSTDTQY
TRBJ1-1 TRBV11-3 ASSLVSRGTEAF
TRBJ2-3 TRBV20-1 SALDRSGGAGATDTQY
TRBJ2-1 TRBV6-1 ASRPGEEINEQF
TRBJ2-2 TRBV9 ASGSGQGASGELF
TRBJ2-2 TRBV7-6 ASSLGSEFTGELF
TRBJ1-6 TRBV6-1 ASTKDLWVSPLH
TRBJ2-5 TRBV5-6 ASSFGSQETQY
TRBJ2-1 TRBV11-2 ASESAGIDEQF
TRBJ2-1 TRBV5-5 ASSPSGNSYNEQF
TRBJ2-7 TRBV20-1 SADGDRGLEQY
TRBJ2-1 TRBV20-1 SARSPEEEQCCSYNEQF
TRBJ2-3 TRBV6-1 ASSPILGTQY
TRBJ2-3 TRBV20-1 SARDLRGKRTTDTQY
TRBJ2-7 TRBV29-1 SVDTGDDEQY
TRBJ1-2 TRBV12-3/TRBV12-4 ASSFPGRGGGYT
TRBJ2-7 TRBV20-1 SALRAREQY
TRBJ2-4 TRBV28 ASSFVRSAQY
TRBJ2-7 TRBV27 ASSLIGTTYEQY
TRBJ2-7 TRBV7-2 ASSLDGRYYEQY
TRBJ1-2 TRBV12-3/TRBV12-4 ASSKEANYGYT
TRBJ2-3 TRBV9 ASSPRAGTSANTQY
TRBJ2-3 TRBV28 AGQGREGDTQY
TRBJ2-2 TRBV4-2 ASSQTGAGELF
TRBJ1-5 TRBV20-1 SARAARGYQPQH
TRBJ1-1 TRBV25-1 ASSTTGTGTEAF
TRBJ2-1 TRBV6-4 ASSDTSGGASEQF
TRBJ2-2 TRBV27 ASSLRGGGANTGELF
TRBJ2-1 TRBV20-1 SARGDPLAGGPLSYNEQF
TRBJ2-7 TRBV5-1 ASAGAVPFYEQY
TRBJ1-2 TRBV5-5 ASSSQPGQGLEGYT
TRBJ2-2 TRBV6-5 ASSYSAAAAGELF
TRBJ1-3 TRBV7-2 ASSLGTSNTIY
TRBJ2-2 TRBV5-1 ASSSGDFRGVGELF
TRBJ2-4 TRBV5-6 ASSEGQPKNIQY
TRBJ1-1 TRBV7-8 ASSLVGGWNTEAF
TRBJ2-1 TRBV19 ASSLDREPYNEQF
TRBJ2-3 TRBV25-1 ASSFRDSGTTTVD
TRBJ2-7 TRBV7-2 ASSPGDSYYEQY
TRBJ2-1 TRBV20-1 SAILAGEYNEQF
TRBJ1-4 TRBV5-1 ASSLGQSLTNEKLF
TRBJ1-2 TRBV6-1 ASRTVGGDGYT
TRBJ2-1 TRBV10-2 ASRTSGRSYNEQF
TRBJ2-6 TRBV20-1 SVWGSGANVLT
TRBJ2-7 TRBV20-1 SARDWTGLDEQY